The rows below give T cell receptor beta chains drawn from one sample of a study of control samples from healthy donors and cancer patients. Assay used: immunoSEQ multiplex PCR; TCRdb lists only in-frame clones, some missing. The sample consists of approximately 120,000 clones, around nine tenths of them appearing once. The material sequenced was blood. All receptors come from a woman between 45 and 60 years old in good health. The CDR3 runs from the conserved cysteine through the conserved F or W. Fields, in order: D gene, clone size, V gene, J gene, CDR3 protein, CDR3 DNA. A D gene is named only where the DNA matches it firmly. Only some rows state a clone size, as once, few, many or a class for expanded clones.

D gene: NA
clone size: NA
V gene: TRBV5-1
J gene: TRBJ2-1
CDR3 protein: CASSWGGAGRDNEQFF
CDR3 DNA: TGCGCCAGCAGCTGGGGCGGAGCCGGACGCGACAATGAGCAGTTCTTC

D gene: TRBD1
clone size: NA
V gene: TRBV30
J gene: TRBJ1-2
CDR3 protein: CAWRGGSNYGYTF
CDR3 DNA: TGTGCCTGGAGAGGGGGCAGTAACTATGGCTACACCTTC

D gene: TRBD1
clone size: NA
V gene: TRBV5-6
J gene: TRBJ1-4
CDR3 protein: CASSRGRDRAEKLFF
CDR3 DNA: TGTGCCAGCAGCCGGGGGCGGGACAGGGCGGAAAAACTGTTTTTT

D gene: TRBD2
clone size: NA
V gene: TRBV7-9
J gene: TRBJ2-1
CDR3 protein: CASSPSRTRTFDEQFF
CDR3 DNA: TGTGCCAGCAGCCCATCCAGGACTAGGACCTTCGATGAGCAGTTCTTC

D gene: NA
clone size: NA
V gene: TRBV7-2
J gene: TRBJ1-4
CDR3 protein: CASSKAGQLNEKLFF
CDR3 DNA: TGTGCCAGCAGCAAGGCAGGGCAGCTTAATGAAAAACTGTTTTTT

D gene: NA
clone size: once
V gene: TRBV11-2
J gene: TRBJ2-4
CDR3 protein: CASRRLTGAKNIQYF
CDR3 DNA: TGTGCCAGCCGACGCTTGACCGGGGCCAAAAACATTCAGTACTTC

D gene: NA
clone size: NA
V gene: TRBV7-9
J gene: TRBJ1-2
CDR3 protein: CASSQGGGYGYTF
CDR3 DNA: TGTGCCAGCAGCCAAGGTGGAGGCTATGGCTACACCTTC

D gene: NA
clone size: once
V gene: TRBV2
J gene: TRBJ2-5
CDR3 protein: CASISGGETQYF
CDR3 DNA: TGTGCCAGCATCTCTGGAGGAGAGACCCAGTACTTC

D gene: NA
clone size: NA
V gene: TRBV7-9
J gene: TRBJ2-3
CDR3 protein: CASSSGFTDTQYF
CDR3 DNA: TGTGCCAGCAGCTCAGGGTTCACAGATACGCAGTATTTT

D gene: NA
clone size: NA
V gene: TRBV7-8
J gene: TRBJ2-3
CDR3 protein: CASSPTEFTQYF
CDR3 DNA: TGTGCCAGCAGCCCGACTGAGTTTACGCAGTATTTT

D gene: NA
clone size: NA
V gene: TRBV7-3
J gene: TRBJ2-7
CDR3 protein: CASSLEAGYEQYF
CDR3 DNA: TGTGCCAGCAGCTTAGAGGCAGGCTACGAGCAGTACTTC

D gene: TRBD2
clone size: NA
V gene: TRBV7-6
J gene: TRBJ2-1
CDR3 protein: CASSSPPGGSLYNEQFF
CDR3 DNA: TGTGCCAGCAGCTCCCCCCCGGGAGGGAGCCTCTACAATGAGCAGTTCTTC

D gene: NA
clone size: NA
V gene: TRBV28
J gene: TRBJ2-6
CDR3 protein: CASFTYGVNSGANVLTF
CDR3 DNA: TGTGCCAGCTTCACTTATGGCGTCAACTCTGGGGCCAACGTCCTGACTTTC

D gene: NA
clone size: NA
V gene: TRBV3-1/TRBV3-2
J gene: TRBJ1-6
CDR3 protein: CASSEWGESSPLHF
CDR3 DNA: TGTGCCAGCAGCGAATGGGGAGAGAGTTCACCCCTCCACTTT

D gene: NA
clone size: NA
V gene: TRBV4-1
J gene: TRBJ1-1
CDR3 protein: CASSHFQGEAFF
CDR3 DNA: TGCGCCAGCAGCCATTTTCAGGGGGAAGCTTTCTTT

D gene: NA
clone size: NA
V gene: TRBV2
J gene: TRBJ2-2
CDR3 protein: CASNWDTGELFF
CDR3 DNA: TGTGCCAGCAATTGGGACACCGGGGAGCTGTTTTTT

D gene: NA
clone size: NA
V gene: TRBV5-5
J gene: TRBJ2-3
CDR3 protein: CAVSSVVPDTQYF
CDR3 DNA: TGTGCCGTATCAAGTGTGGTACCAGATACGCAGTATTTT

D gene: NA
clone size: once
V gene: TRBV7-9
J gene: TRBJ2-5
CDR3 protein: CASSFRGAQETQYF
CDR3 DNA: TGTGCCAGCAGCTTCAGGGGAGCCCAAGAGACCCAGTACTTC

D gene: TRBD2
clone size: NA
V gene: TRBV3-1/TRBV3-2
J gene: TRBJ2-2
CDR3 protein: CASSKLAGESTGELFF
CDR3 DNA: TGTGCCAGCAGCAAACTAGCGGGGGAATCAACCGGGGAGCTGTTTTTT

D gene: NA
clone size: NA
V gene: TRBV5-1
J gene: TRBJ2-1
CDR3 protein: CASRSTPGARGNEQFF
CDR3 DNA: TGCGCCAGCAGGTCCACGCCGGGAGCCCGGGGCAATGAGCAGTTCTTC

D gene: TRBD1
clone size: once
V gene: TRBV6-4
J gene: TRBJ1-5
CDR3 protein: CAKVGDRGNQPQHF
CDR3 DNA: TGTGCCAAAGTGGGGGACAGGGGCAATCAGCCCCAGCATTTT

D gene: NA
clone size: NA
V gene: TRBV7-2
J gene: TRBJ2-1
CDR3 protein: CASSLSSSTRYNEQFF
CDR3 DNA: TGTGCCAGCAGCCTATCCTCGAGTACTAGATACAATGAGCAGTTCTTC

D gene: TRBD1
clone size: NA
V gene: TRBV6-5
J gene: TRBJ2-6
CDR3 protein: CASMGQGSGANVLTF
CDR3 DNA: TGTGCCAGCATGGGACAGGGATCCGGGGCCAACGTCCTGACTTTC

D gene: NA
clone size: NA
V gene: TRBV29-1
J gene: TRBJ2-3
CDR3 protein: CSGADVGGSLTDTQYF
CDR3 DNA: TGCAGCGGTGCCGACGTAGGAGGATCTTTGACAGATACGCAGTATTTT

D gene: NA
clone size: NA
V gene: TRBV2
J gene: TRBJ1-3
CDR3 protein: CASSDGGGRFIDTIYF
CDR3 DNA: TGTGCCAGCAGTGACGGTGGGGGTCGTTTTATTGACACCATATATTTT

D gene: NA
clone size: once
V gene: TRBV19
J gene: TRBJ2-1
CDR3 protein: CASSIMGGYNEQFF
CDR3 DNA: TGTGCCAGTAGTATCATGGGGGGCTACAATGAGCAGTTCTTC

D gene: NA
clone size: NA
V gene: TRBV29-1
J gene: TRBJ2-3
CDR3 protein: CSVEVSYTDTQYF
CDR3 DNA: TGCAGCGTTGAAGTCTCTTACACAGATACGCAGTATTTT

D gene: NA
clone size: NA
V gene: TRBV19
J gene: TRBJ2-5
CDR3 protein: CASSSGQETQYF
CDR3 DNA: TGTGCCAGTAGTAGTGGGCAAGAGACCCAGTACTTC

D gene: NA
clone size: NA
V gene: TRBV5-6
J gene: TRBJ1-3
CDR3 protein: CASSLRGDSSGNTIYF
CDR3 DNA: TGTGCCAGCAGCTTGAGGGGGGACTCCTCTGGAAACACCATATATTTT

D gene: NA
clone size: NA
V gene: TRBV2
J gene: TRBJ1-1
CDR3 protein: CASSRTGKNTEAFF
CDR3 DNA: TGTGCCAGCAGTCGGACGGGAAAGAACACTGAAGCTTTCTTT

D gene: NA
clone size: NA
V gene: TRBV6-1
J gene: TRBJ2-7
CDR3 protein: CASSERAGEQYF
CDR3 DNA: TGTGCCAGCAGTGAAAGAGCCGGCGAGCAGTACTTC

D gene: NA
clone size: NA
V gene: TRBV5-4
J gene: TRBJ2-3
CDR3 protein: CASSLPPSETDTQYF
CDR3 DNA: TGTGCCAGCAGCTTGCCTCCTTCCGAGACAGATACGCAGTATTTT

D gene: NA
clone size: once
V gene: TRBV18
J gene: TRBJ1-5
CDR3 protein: CASSGQNSNQPQHF
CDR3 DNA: TGTGCCAGCTCAGGCCAAAATAGCAATCAGCCCCAGCATTTT

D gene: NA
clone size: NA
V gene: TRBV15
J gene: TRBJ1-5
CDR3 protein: CATSRDGQIHQPQHF
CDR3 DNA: TGTGCCACCAGCAGAGATGGACAGATCCATCAGCCCCAGCATTTT

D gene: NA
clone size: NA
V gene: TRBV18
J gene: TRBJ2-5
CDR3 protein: CASSPRAGRETQYF
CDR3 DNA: TGTGCCAGCTCACCCCGGGCGGGTCGGGAGACCCAGTACTTC

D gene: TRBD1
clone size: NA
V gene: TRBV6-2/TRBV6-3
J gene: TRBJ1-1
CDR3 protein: CASSPGTGIGTEAFF
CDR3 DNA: TGTGCCAGCAGCCCCGGGACAGGGATTGGAACTGAAGCTTTCTTT

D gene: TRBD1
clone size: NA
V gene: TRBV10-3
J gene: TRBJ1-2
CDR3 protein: CAISAGQGHYGYTF
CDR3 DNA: TGTGCCATCAGCGCGGGACAGGGGCACTATGGCTACACCTTC

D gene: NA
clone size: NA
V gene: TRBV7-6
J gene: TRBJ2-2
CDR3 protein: CASSPGPNTGELFF
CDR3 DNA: TGTGCCAGCAGCCCGGGTCCTAACACCGGGGAGCTGTTTTTT

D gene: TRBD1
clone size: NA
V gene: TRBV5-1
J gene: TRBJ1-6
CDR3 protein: CASKTGQGDSPLHF
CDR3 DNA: TGCGCCAGCAAAACAGGACAGGGGGATTCACCCCTCCACTTT

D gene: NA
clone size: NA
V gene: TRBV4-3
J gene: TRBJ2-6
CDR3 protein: CASSRDVSSGANVLTF
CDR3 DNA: TGCGCCAGCAGCCGGGACGTTAGCTCTGGGGCCAACGTCCTGACTTTC

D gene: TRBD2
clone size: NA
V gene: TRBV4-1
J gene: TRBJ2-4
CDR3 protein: CASSLGTSGGQNIQYF
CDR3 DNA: TGCGCCAGCAGCCTTGGGACTAGCGGGGGGCAAAACATTCAGTACTTC

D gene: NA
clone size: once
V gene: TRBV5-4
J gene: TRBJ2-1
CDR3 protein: CASSLNNEQFF
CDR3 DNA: TGTGCCAGCAGCTTGAACAATGAGCAGTTCTTC

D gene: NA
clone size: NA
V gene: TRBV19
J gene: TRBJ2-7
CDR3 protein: CASSIRPGPYEQYF
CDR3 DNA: TGTGCCAGTAGTATTCGACCTGGCCCCTACGAGCAGTACTTC

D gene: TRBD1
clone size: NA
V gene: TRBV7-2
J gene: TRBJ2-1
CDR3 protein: CASSHLGGTGGSNEQFF
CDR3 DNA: TGTGCCAGCAGCCACCTAGGGGGGACAGGGGGCTCCAATGAGCAGTTCTTC

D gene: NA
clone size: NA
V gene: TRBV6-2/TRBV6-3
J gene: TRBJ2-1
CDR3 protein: CASSLGVYSYNEQFF
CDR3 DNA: TGTGCCAGCAGTCTCGGGGTGTACTCCTACAATGAGCAGTTCTTC

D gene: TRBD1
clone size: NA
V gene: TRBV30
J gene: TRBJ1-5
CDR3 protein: CAWSGLTGTNQPQHF
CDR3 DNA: TGTGCCTGGAGTGGACTGACAGGGACAAATCAGCCCCAGCATTTT

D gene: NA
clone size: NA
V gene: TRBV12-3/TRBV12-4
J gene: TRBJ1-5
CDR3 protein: CASSWTDNQPQHF
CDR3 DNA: TGTGCCAGCAGTTGGACAGACAATCAGCCCCAGCATTTT

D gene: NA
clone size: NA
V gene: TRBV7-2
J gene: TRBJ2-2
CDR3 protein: CASSPPAGELFF
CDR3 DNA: TGTGCCAGCAGCCCCCCAGCCGGGGAGCTGTTTTTT

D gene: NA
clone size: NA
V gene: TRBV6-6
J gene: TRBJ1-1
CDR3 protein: CASSYGGYTEAFF
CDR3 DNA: TGTGCCAGCAGTTATGGTGGGTACACTGAAGCTTTCTTT

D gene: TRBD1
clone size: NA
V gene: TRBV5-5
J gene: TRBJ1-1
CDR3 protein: CASSLVLGTGVNTEAFF
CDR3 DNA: TGTGCCAGCAGCTTGGTGTTGGGAACAGGGGTGAACACTGAAGCTTTCTTT